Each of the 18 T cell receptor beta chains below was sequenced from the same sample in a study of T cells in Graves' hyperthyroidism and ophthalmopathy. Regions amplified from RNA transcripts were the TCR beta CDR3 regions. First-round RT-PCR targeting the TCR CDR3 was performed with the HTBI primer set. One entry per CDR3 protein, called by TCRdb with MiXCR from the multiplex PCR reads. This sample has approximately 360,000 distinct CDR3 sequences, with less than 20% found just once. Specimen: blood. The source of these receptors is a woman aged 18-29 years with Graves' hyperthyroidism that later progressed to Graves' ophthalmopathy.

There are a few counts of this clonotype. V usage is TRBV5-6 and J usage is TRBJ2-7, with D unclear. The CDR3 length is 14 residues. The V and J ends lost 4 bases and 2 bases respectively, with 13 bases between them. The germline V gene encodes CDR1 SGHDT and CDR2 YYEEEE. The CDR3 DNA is TGTGCCAGCAGCCTCCACGGCCCACCCTACGAGCAGTACTTC. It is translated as CASSLHGPPYEQYF.

DNA of the CDR3: TGTGCCAGCAGTTTGCGCGGAGGCTTAGACATTCAGTACTTC. Protein sequence: CASSLRGGLDIQYF. The chain recombines TRBV12-3 or TRBV12-4 with TRBJ2-4; the D gene is possibly TRBD2 (5 bases). V was pared by 3 bases and J by 8 bases, with 14 bases between. There are 14 residues in the CDR3.

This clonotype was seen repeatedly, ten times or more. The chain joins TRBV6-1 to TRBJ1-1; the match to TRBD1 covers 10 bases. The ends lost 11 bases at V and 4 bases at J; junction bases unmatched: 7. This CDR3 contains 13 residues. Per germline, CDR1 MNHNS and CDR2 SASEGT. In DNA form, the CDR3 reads TGTGCCGGAATTGGACAGGGGGGCACTGAAGCTTTCTTT. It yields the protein CAGIGQGGTEAFF.

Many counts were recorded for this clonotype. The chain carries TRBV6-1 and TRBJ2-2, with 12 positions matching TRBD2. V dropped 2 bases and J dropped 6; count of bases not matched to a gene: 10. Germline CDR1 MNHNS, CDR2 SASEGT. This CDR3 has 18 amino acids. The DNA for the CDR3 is TGTGCCAGCAGTGAAAATACGCTAGCGGGAGGGCCGGCCGGGGAGCTGTTTTTT. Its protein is CASSENTLAGGPAGELFF.

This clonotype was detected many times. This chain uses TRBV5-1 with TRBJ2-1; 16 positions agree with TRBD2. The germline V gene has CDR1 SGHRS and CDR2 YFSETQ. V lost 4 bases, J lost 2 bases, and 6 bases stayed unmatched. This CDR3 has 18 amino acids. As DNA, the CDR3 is TGCGCCAGCAGCGGGGGACTAGCGGGAGGGACTACCTACAATGAGCAGTTCTTC. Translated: CASSGGLAGGTTYNEQFF.

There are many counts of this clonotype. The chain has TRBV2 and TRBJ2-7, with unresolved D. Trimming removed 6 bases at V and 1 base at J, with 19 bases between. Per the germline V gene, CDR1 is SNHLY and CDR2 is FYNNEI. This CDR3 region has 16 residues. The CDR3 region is CASSPNPFLDSYEQYF. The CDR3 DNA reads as TGTGCCAGCAGCCCAAACCCCTTTCTAGATTCCTACGAGCAGTACTTC.

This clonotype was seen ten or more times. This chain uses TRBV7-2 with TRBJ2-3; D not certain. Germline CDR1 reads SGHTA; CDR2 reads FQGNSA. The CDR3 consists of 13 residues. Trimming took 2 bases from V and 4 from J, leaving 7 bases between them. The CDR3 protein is CASSLPSADTQYF. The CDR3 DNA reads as TGTGCCAGCAGCTTACCCTCGGCAGATACGCAGTATTTT. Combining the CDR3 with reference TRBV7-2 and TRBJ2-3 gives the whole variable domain GAGVSQSPSNKVTEKGKDVELRCDPISGHTALYWYRQSLGQGLEFLIYFQGNSAPDKSGLPSDRFSAERTGGSVSTLTIQRTQQEDSAVYLCASSLPSADTQYFGPGTRLTVL.

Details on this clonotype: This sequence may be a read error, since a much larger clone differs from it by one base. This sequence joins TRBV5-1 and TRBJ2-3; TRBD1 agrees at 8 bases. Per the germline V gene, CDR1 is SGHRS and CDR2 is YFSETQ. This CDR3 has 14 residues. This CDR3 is CASSGQGTTDTQYF. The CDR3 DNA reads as TGTGCCAGCAGCGGACAGGGAACGACAGATACGCAGTATTTT. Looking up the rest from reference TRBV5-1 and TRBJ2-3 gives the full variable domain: KAGVTQTPRYLIKTRGQQVTLSCSPISGHRSVSWYQQTPGQGLQFLFEYFSETQRNKGNFPGRFSGRQFSNSRSEMNVSTLELGDSALYLCASSGQGTTDTQYFGPGTRLTVL.

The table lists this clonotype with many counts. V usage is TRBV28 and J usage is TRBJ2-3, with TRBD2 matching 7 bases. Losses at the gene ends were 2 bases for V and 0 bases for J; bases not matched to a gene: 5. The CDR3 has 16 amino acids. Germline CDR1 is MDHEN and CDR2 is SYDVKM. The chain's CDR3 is CASSLAGLGSTDTQYF. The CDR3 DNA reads TGTGCCAGCAGTTTAGCCGGACTAGGAAGCACAGATACGCAGTATTTT.

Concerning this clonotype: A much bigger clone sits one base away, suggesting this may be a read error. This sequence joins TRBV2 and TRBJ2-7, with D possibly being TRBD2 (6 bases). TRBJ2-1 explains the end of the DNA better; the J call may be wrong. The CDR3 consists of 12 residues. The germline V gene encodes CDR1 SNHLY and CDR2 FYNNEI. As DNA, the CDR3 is TGTGCCAGCACCCTAGGAGGGTACGAGCAGTTCTTC. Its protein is CASTLGGYEQFF.

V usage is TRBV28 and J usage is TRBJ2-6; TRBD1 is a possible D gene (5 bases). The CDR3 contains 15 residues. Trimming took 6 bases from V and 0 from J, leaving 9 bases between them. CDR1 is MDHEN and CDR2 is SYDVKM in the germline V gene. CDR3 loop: CASSLTGSGANVLTF. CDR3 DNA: TGTGCCAGCAGCCTCACAGGCTCTGGGGCCAACGTCCTGACTTTC.

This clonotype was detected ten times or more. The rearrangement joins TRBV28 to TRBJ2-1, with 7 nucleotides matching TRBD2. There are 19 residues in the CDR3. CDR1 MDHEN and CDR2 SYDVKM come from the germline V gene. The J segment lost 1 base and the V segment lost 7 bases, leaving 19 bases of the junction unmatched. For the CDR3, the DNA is TGTGCCAGCAACCAAGGAGGATGGGGGGGACTGGAATCCTACAATGAGCAGTTCTTC. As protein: CASNQGGWGGLESYNEQFF.

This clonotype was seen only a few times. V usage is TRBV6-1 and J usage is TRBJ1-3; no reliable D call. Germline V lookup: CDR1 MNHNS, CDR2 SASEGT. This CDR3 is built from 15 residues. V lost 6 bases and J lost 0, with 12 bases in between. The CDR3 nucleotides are TGTGCCAGCAGCCTGTACTCAAGCTCTGGAAACACCATATATTTT. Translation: CASSLYSSSGNTIYF.

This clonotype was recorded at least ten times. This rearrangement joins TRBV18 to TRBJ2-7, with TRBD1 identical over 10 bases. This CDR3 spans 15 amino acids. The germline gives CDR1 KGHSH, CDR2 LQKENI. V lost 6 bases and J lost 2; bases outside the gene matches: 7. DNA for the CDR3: TGTGCCAGCTCCCCGGGACAGGGGATCCCCTACGAGCAGTACTTC. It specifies CASSPGQGIPYEQYF. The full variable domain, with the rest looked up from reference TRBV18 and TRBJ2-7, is NAGVMQNPRHLVRRRGQEARLRCSPMKGHSHVYWYRQLPEEGLKFMVYLQKENIIDESGMPKERFSAEFPKEGPSILRIQQVVRGDSAAYFCASSPGQGIPYEQYFGPGTRLTVT.

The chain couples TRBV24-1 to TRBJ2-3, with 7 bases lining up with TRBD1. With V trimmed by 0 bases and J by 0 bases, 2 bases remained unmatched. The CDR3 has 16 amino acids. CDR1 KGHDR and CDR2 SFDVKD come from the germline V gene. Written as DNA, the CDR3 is TGTGCCACCAGTGATTTGCGGGACAGCAGCACAGATACGCAGTATTTT. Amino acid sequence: CATSDLRDSSTDTQYF.

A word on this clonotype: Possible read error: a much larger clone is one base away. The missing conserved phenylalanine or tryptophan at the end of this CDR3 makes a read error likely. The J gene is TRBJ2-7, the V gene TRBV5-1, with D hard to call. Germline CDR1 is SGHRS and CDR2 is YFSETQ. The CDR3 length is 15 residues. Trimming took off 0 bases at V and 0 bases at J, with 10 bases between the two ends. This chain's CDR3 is CASSLEIDRSYEQYS. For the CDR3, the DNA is TGCGCCAGCAGCTTGGAAATCGACCGCTCCTACGAGCAGTACTCC.

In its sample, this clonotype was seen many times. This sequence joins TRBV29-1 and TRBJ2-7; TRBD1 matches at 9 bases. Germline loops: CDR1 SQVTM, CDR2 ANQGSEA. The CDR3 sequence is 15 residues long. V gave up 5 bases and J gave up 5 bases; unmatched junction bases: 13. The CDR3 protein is CSVTLTGGALNEQYF. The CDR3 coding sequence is TGCAGCGTTACACTTACAGGGGGCGCTTTGAACGAGCAGTACTTC.

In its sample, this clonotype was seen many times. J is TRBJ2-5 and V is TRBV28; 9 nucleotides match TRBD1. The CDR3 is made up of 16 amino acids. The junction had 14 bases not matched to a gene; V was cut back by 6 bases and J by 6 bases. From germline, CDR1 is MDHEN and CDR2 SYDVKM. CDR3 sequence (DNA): TGTGCCAGCAGCCTTAAATCCGGGACAGGGCCCAAGACCCAGTACTTC. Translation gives CASSLKSGTGPKTQYF.